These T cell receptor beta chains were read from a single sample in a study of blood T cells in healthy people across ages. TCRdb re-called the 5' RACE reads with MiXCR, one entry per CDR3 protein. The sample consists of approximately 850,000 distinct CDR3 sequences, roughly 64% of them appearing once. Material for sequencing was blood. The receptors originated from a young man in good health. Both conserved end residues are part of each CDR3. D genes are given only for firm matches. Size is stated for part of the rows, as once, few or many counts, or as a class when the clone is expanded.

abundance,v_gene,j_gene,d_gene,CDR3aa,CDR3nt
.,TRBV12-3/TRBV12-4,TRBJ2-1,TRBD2,CASRGDLGGGEQFF,TGTGCCAGCAGGGGGGACCTGGGCGGGGGTGAGCAGTTCTTC
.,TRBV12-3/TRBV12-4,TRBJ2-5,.,CASRLNRGGETQYF,TGTGCCAGCAGACTTAACAGGGGAGGGGAGACCCAGTACTTC
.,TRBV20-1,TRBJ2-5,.,CSVERSPETQYF,TGCAGTGTTGAGAGGAGCCCAGAGACCCAGTACTTC
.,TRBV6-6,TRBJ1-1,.,CASRTPGLRNTEAFF,TGTGCCAGCAGGACACCGGGACTTAGGAACACTGAAGCTTTCTTT
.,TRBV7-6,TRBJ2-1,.,CASSPREWGSSYNEQFF,TGTGCCAGCAGCCCCCGTGAGTGGGGGAGCTCCTACAATGAGCAGTTCTTC
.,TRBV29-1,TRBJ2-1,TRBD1,CSVRRDRGYEQFF,TGCAGCGTTCGACGGGACAGGGGGTATGAGCAGTTCTTC
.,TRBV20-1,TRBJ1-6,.,CSARASGAPAVSYNSPLHF,TGCAGTGCTAGAGCTTCCGGGGCTCCGGCTGTCTCCTATAATTCACCCCTCCACTTT
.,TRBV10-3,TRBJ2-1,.,CAISESKENEQFF,TGTGCCATCAGTGAGTCGAAGGAGAATGAGCAGTTCTTC
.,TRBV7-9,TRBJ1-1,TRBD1,CASSLVQGATEAFF,TGTGCCAGCAGCTTAGTACAGGGGGCGACTGAAGCTTTCTTT
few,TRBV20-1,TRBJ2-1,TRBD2,CSANRLAGYNEQFF,TGCAGTGCTAATAGACTAGCGGGTTACAATGAGCAGTTCTTC
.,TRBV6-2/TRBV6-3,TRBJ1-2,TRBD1,CASSYSGQAEAYGYTF,TGTGCCAGCAGTTACTCGGGACAGGCGGAGGCCTATGGCTACACCTTC
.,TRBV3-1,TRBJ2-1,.,CASSQGGEDYNEQFF,TGTGCCAGCAGCCAAGGGGGGGAGGACTACAATGAGCAGTTCTTC
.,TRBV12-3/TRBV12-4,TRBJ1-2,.,CASSPAGGWRRGYTF,TGTGCCAGCAGCCCCGCCGGGGGATGGAGGAGGGGCTACACCTTC
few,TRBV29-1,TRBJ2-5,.,CSVARGGETQYF,TGCAGCGTTGCACGAGGGGGAGAGACCCAGTACTTC
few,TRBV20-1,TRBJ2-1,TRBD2,CSARVGLPRAGAPPGSYNEQFF,TGCAGTGCTAGAGTCGGGCTTCCTAGAGCGGGGGCCCCCCCCGGCTCCTACAATGAGCAGTTCTTC
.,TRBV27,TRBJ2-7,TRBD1,CASRSRRQGQYEQYF,TGTGCCAGTAGATCCCGTAGACAGGGCCAATACGAGCAGTACTTC
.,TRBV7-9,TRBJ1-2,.,CASSTGRDPGDYGYTF,TGTGCCAGCAGCACAGGGAGGGACCCCGGAGACTATGGCTACACCTTC
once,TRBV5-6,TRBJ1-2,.,CASSFFSDGYTF,TGTGCCAGCAGCTTCTTCTCAGATGGCTACACCTTC
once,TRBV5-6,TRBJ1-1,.,CASSLGMEGTEAFF,TGTGCCAGCAGCTTGGGCATGGAAGGTACTGAAGCTTTCTTT
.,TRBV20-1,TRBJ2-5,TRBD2,CSASELAGAYQETQYF,TGCAGTGCTAGTGAACTAGCGGGGGCCTACCAAGAGACCCAGTACTTC
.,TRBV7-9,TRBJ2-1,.,CASSLGTRTEWSYNEQFF,TGTGCCAGCAGCTTAGGGACTCGGACCGAGTGGTCCTACAATGAGCAGTTCTTC
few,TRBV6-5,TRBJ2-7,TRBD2,CASFSGPSYEQYF,TGTGCCAGCTTTAGCGGGCCCTCTTACGAGCAGTACTTC
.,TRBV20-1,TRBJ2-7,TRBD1,CSARDRIVDEQYF,TGCAGTGCTAGGGACAGGATTGTCGACGAGCAGTACTTC
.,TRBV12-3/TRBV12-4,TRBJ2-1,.,CASSLALAWGGEQFF,TGTGCCAGCAGTTTGGCGCTAGCGTGGGGTGGAGAGCAGTTCTTC
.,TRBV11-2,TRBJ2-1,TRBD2,CASRLNLADNEQFF,TGTGCCAGCAGACTTAACCTAGCGGACAATGAGCAGTTCTTC
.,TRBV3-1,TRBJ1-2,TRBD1,CASSPPATGGVHTF,TGTGCCAGCAGCCCCCCCGCGACAGGGGGAGTACACACCTTC
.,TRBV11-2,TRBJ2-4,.,CASSFDPGRKNIQYF,TGTGCCAGCAGCTTTGACCCGGGACGGAAAAACATTCAGTACTTC
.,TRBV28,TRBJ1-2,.,CASNFRGQRYGYTF,TGTGCCAGCAATTTCCGAGGACAGCGTTATGGCTACACCTTC
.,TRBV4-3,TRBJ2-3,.,CASSQELDVRGGDTQYF,TGCGCCAGCAGCCAAGAATTGGACGTTAGAGGGGGAGATACGCAGTATTTT
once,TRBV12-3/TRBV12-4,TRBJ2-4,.,CASSLRGGRLREQYF,TGTGCCAGCAGTTTACGTGGGGGCAGGCTACGAGAGCAGTACTTC
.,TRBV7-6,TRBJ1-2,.,CASSLVQVGGGYTF,TGTGCCAGCAGCTTAGTCCAGGTGGGGGGAGGCTACACCTTC
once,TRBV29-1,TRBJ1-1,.,CSVELGQWTEAFF,TGCAGCGTTGAATTGGGGCAGTGGACTGAAGCTTTCTTT
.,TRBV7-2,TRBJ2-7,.,CASSTTPGYEQYF,TGTGCCAGCAGTACAACACCCGGGTACGAGCAGTACTTC
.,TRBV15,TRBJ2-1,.,CATSRDSSGPYNEQFF,TGTGCCACCAGCAGAGATAGTAGCGGACCTTACAATGAGCAGTTCTTC
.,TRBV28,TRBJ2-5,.,CASSFGVGQKIQETQYF,TGTGCCAGCAGTTTTGGTGTAGGACAGAAGATCCAAGAGACCCAGTACTTC
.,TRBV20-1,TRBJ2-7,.,CSARGTDYEQYF,TGCAGTGCTAGAGGCACGGACTACGAGCAGTACTTC
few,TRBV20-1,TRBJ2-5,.,CSARDPVGSAETQYF,TGCAGTGCTAGAGATCCTGTGGGCTCGGCGGAGACCCAGTACTTC
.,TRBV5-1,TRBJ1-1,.,CASSLLARRGDRGHTEAFF,TGCGCCAGCAGCTTGTTAGCCCGGAGGGGGGACCGGGGTCACACTGAAGCTTTCTTT
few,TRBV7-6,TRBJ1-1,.,CASSFTDSTEAFF,TGTGCCAGCAGCTTTACGGACAGCACTGAAGCTTTCTTT